This is a list of T cell receptor beta chains from one sample in a study of Graves' ophthalmopathy and Graves' hyperthyroidism. Each CDR3 protein is one row after TCRdb ran MiXCR on the multiplex PCR reads. The sample consists of over a million distinct CDR3 sequences, 35% to 45% of them appearing once. Material for sequencing was peripheral blood or thyroid tissue (not recorded which). Receptors were obtained from an adult man with Graves' hyperthyroidism. The conserved cysteine and the conserved F or W are not part of the CDR3 here.

TRBJ1-5	TRBV6-2/TRBV6-3	ASRAGGGSQPQH
TRBJ2-7	TRBV2	ASSVPGHPYEQY
TRBJ2-5	TRBV29-1	SVIDYPPKETQY
TRBJ2-5	TRBV7-9	ASSSPTEWKTQY
TRBJ2-6	TRBV6-2/TRBV6-3	ASNRGAETGANVLT
TRBJ1-6	TRBV10-3	ASSYSGVGNSPLH
TRBJ2-7	TRBV7-9	ASSQLQGGREQY
TRBJ1-2	TRBV11-1	ASLNPGPYGYT
TRBJ1-2	TRBV19	ASSKGTTRVNYGYT
TRBJ1-2	TRBV29-1	SEPGYT
TRBJ2-7	TRBV4-3	ASSQDRREQY
TRBJ1-2	TRBV10-2	ASSEPDRLGGYT
TRBJ2-5	TRBV15	ATSREWSSGDQETQY
TRBJ1-2	TRBV20-1	SARDQNLRGDT
TRBJ1-2	TRBV20-1	SARVGTGGLNGYT
TRBJ2-7	TRBV20-1	SARDLGTSFYEQY
TRBJ1-3	TRBV9	ASSPGGLRNTIY
TRBJ2-2	TRBV12-3/TRBV12-4	ASYRIAGELF
TRBJ1-5	TRBV4-1	ASSQGGLMRQPQH
TRBJ2-2	TRBV5-1	ASSPLDRAPTGELF
TRBJ1-2	TRBV2	ASRLPGSWQGADGYT
TRBJ2-5	TRBV20-1	SASDPNQETQY
TRBJ2-7	TRBV6-1	ASSERWDNSYEQY
TRBJ2-7	TRBV10-2	ASGGTGAGSYEQY
TRBJ1-4	TRBV30	AWSEGDSARSRQKLF
TRBJ1-6	TRBV10-3	ATQTDNNSPLH
TRBJ1-1	TRBV7-2	ASSLKDRMVSTEAF
TRBJ1-1	TRBV7-2	ASRLVQLNTEAF
TRBJ2-5	TRBV20-1	SAGVVGQALEETQY
TRBJ1-5	TRBV7-8	ASKPSRGRNQPQH
TRBJ1-1	TRBV7-2	ASSPAGFTEAF
TRBJ2-6	TRBV20-1	SARQQGLGANVLT
TRBJ2-7	TRBV20-1	SAIQGKIYEQY
TRBJ2-7	TRBV25-1	ASRGQLDEQY
TRBJ1-6	TRBV29-1	SAKGQGSSPLH
TRBJ2-5	TRBV28	AIRLAGQETQY
TRBJ2-7	TRBV10-2	ASGPGLGQGRSYEQY
TRBJ1-4	TRBV10-3	AISESAGEIEKLF
TRBJ1-1	TRBV7-2	ASSDDPHGGTEAF
TRBJ1-2	TRBV7-9	ASSAAGGGYT
TRBJ2-7	TRBV20-1	SANAGTSGGAGEQY
TRBJ2-2	TRBV5-1	ASSPIGGTGELF
TRBJ1-2	TRBV20-1	SGAGFDYGYT
TRBJ2-5	TRBV10-3	AISAGTGGTETQY
TRBJ1-5	TRBV7-9	ASSQTGLVAYEH
TRBJ2-3	TRBV20-1	SATRTVVSTDTQY
TRBJ2-3	TRBV7-2	ASSLQGGRDTDTQY
TRBJ2-7	TRBV29-1	SVAFTGGATYEQY
TRBJ2-5	TRBV7-9	ASSFRDETQY
TRBJ1-5	TRBV5-5	ASSFRYSNQLQH
TRBJ2-5	TRBV10-2	ASSEDGVETQY
TRBJ1-1	TRBV6-2/TRBV6-3	ASSTLRTGEAF